This T cell receptor beta chain was obtained from a study of T-cell reconstitution after alpha-beta-depleted transplantation in children (dated by TCRdb to the mid-2010s). A note on the overall study: Using TCR repertoire profiling, the study quantitatively followed how T-cell immune reconstitution unfolded in children after TCRalphabeta/CD19-depleted allogeneic hematopoietic cell transplantation.

The table lists this clonotype with many counts. The antigen it binds to is not known. Qualities for individual bases were not recorded, and no much larger clone is one base off. What the authors observed across the whole study: In some patients, high TCRbeta diversity at day 60 was attributed to recipient T cells and intrathymic progenitors that had survived conditioning. Hyperexpanded clone frequencies declined over subsequent months; after one year, T-cell counts and TCRbeta diversity were mostly attributed to newly produced T cells. The apparently early recovery of alphabetaT-cell counts about two months after transplant reportedly depended on only several hundred rapidly expanded clones that came from non-depleted graft cells.

Reading the label with the study, this specimen's treatment or condition is: allogeneic hematopoietic cell transplantation with graft depleted of TCRalphabeta T cells and CD19 B cells. The children who served as transplant recipients had been given grafts of TCRalphabeta/CD19-depleted allogeneic hematopoietic cells. The library was prepared using PCR. These reads were obtained on an Illumina HiSeq 2500. TCR library preparation used molecular barcoding, with unique molecular identifiers applied to normalize quantification of the TCRbeta repertoire. TCRdb redid the processing of the public reads, applying fastp at Q25 and MiXCR, and retained in-frame beta chains. Every distinct CDR3 protein forms one entry, paired with its most common genes and DNA. For this sample there are about 170,000 distinct CDR3 sequences; approximately 12% appear just once. In total, the top ten clones hold about 13% of the sample.

CDR1 and CDR2 (LGHNA, YNFKEQ) derive from the germline V gene. V and J lose 0 bases and 1 base, and a span of 10 bases separates them. The CDR3, cysteine through phenylalanine, is 16 amino acids long. Of all the DNA, just the CDR3 is kept, 48 bases in frame from base 1. The specimen comprised PBMCs, sampled before TCRalphabeta/CD19-depleted stem cell transplant. The V and J genes are TRBV4-2 and TRBJ2-1; perhaps TRBD1 is the D gene, with 6 bases matching. This clonotype was obtained from a boy younger than 10 with acute myeloid leukemia, due to receive a stem cell transplant. CDR3 sequence: CASSQESQGSYNEQFF. The nucleotide sequence reads TGTGCCAGCAGCCAAGAGTCACAGGGTTCCTACAATGAGCAGTTCTTC.